These 29 T cell receptor beta chains came from one sample sequenced in a study of OX40 agonist ivuxolimab in advanced cancers. The assay was immunoSEQ multiplex PCR, and TCRdb's table has in-frame clones only and misses some. The table lists roughly 35,000 clones, about 81% of them singletons. The sequencing here drew on CD4+ or CD8+ T cells sorted from blood, taken in a trial of the OX40 agonist ivuxolimab. The receptors here all came from an adult with an advanced solid tumor such as melanoma, head and neck, liver or kidney cancer.

The J gene is TRBJ2-3, the V gene TRBV4-2; the D call may be TRBD1 or TRBD2 (6 bases each). CDR1 and CDR2 from the germline V gene are LGHNA and YNFKEQ. This CDR3 has 15 residues. V lost 2 bases, J lost 0 bases, and 9 bases lay in between. This CDR3 reads CASSQRGASTDTQYF. As DNA, the CDR3 is TGTGCCAGCAGCCAAAGGGGGGCCAGCACAGATACGCAGTATTTT.

The V call is TRBV15, the J call TRBJ2-5, with 8 bases matching TRBD1. V trimming: 0 bases; J trimming: 5 bases; junction bases outside the gene matches: 5. There are 15 residues in the CDR3. The V gene's germline CDR1 is LNHNV and CDR2 YYDKDF (reference sequence). As DNA, the CDR3 is TGTGCCACCAGCAGAGATCAGGGGGCAGGGGAGACCCAGTACTTC. Translated: CATSRDQGAGETQYF.

V usage is TRBV29-1 and J usage is TRBJ2-2; the D is unclear. Trimming removed 4 bases at V and 5 bases at J, with 20 bases between. CDR3 size: 16 residues. Per the germline V gene, CDR1 is SQVTM and CDR2 is ANQGSEA. CDR3: CSVGGRQASGTGELFF. In nucleotides, the CDR3 is TGCAGCGTTGGAGGTCGGCAGGCCTCTGGGACCGGGGAGCTGTTTTTT.

This chain links TRBV29-1 with TRBJ1-2, with 10 bases lining up with TRBD1. The CDR3 runs 13 residues. J gave up 6 bases and V 7 bases, and 8 bases lay outside the gene matches. CDR1 is SQVTM, CDR2 ANQGSEA, per germline. The CDR3 sequence: CSALTGGNHGYTF. The CDR3 coding sequence is TGCAGCGCGCTGACAGGGGGCAACCATGGCTACACCTTC.

The gene calls are TRBV19 and TRBJ1-2, with TRBD1 matching 7 bases. The CDR3 sequence is 13 residues long. CDR1 is LNHDA and CDR2 is SQIVND in the germline V gene (reference sequence). Trimming at V came to 5 bases and at J to 8 bases, leaving 8 bases not matched to a gene. The CDR3 DNA sequence: TGTGCCAGTAGTGACAGGGTTCTCGGGGGCTACACCTTC. Translating gives CASSDRVLGGYTF.

J is TRBJ2-3 and V is TRBV7-2; TRBD1 aligns across 7 bases. V shed 5 bases, J shed 1 base, and the junction held 9 bases outside the gene matches. Germline V CDR1 and CDR2: SGHTA, FQGNSA. CDR3 length equals 16 residues. CDR3 sequence: CASSPFGQGGTDTQYF. In DNA, the CDR3 is TGTGCCAGCAGCCCCTTCGGGCAGGGGGGCACAGATACGCAGTATTTT. The full variable domain, with the rest looked up from reference TRBV7-2 and TRBJ2-3, is GAGVSQSPSNKVTEKGKDVELRCDPISGHTALYWYRQSLGQGLEFLIYFQGNSAPDKSGLPSDRFSAERTGGSVSTLTIQRTQQEDSAVYLCASSPFGQGGTDTQYFGPGTRLTVL.

This clone showed up just a few times. The chain combines TRBV6-5 with TRBJ1-3; no clear D gene. CDR3 length equals 14 residues. The germline gives CDR1 MNHEY, CDR2 SVGAGI. The ends were cut back, 5 bases at V and 0 bases at J, with 8 bases in the middle. CDR3 DNA: TGTGCCAGCAGTATCGACCACTCTGGAAACACCATATATTTT. Its protein product is CASSIDHSGNTIYF.

The chain uses TRBV6-6 and TRBJ1-6; weak D call: TRBD1 (6 bases). The CDR3 loop spans 15 amino acids. Per the germline V gene, CDR1 is MNHNY and CDR2 is SVGAGI (reference sequence). Trimming removed 2 bases at V and 6 bases at J, with 11 bases between. The CDR3 is CASSYPRTANSPLHF. DNA of the CDR3: TGTGCCAGCAGTTACCCGCGGACAGCTAATTCACCCCTCCACTTT.

The chain has TRBV6-5 and TRBJ1-1; D not certain. Germline V CDR1 and CDR2: MNHEY, SVGAGI. The CDR3 is 13 amino acids. Trimming cost V 1 base and J 2 bases, with 5 bases left between them. The CDR3 is CASSYWENTEAFF. The CDR3, as DNA: TGTGCCAGCAGTTACTGGGAAAACACTGAAGCTTTCTTT.

This chain uses TRBV6-5 with TRBJ2-7, with D uncertain. The CDR3 length is 12 residues. From germline, CDR1 is MNHEY and CDR2 SVGAGI. The V end was cut by 6 bases, the J end by 3 bases, with 9 bases between. CDR3 nucleotides: TGTGCCAGCAGCTCTGGACGCTACGAGCAGTACTTC. Protein sequence: CASSSGRYEQYF.

This rearrangement joins TRBV5-1 to TRBJ2-7; TRBD1 might be the D (5 bases). The V and J ends lost 3 bases and 0 bases respectively, with 13 bases between them. Germline V lookup: CDR1 SGHRS, CDR2 YFSETQ. This CDR3 has 15 residues. The CDR3 nucleotides read TGCGCCAGCAGCTCTCTCCAGGGAAGCTCCTACGAGCAGTACTTC. This translates into CASSSLQGSSYEQYF.

The chain joins TRBV7-2 to TRBJ1-5; unclear D gene. There are 13 residues in the CDR3. Germline V gene lookup returns CDR1 SGHTA and CDR2 FQGNSA. V was pared by 2 bases and J by 6 bases, with 8 bases between. CDR3 nucleotides: TGTGCCAGCAGCTTATACATAGGTCAGCCCCAGCATTTT. It encodes CASSLYIGQPQHF.

This clone was counted between two and nine times. This chain joins TRBV6-1 and TRBJ2-7; 10 bases fit TRBD2. The CDR3 has 14 residues. CDR1 MNHNS and CDR2 SASEGT come from the germline V gene. V lost 3 bases and J lost 7; bases outside the gene matches: 6. The CDR3, as DNA: TGTGCCAGCAGTGAGAGCGGGGGGGGTCTGGAGCAGTACTTC. Amino acids: CASSESGGGLEQYF.

The chain uses TRBV5-1 and TRBJ2-3; no definite D call. Trimming pared 0 bases from V and 0 bases from J, leaving 8 bases between. The CDR3 covers 15 residues. Germline V gene data show CDR1 as SGHRS and CDR2 as YFSETQ. CDR3 DNA sequence: TGCGCCAGCAGCTTGGTGGCTAGGAGCACAGATACGCAGTATTTT. This translates into CASSLVARSTDTQYF.

The V call is TRBV5-1, the J call TRBJ2-1; D remains unclear. The CDR3 is made up of 12 amino acids. V was trimmed by 5 bases and J by 5 bases, leaving 8 bases between them. CDR1 is SGHRS, CDR2 YFSETQ, per germline. CDR3: CASSWIDNEQFF. The DNA of the CDR3 is TGCGCCAGCAGTTGGATTGACAATGAGCAGTTCTTC.

This clone has a single count. This chain uses TRBV4-3 with TRBJ2-6; D is ambiguous. The ends were cut back, 0 bases at V and 0 bases at J, with 9 bases in the middle. Per the germline V gene, CDR1 is LGHNA and CDR2 is YSLEER. This CDR3 comprises 17 residues. CDR3 sequence reads: CASSQEWGSSGANVLTF. As DNA, the CDR3 is TGCGCCAGCAGCCAAGAATGGGGATCCTCTGGGGCCAACGTCCTGACTTTC.

The gene calls are TRBV11-1 and TRBJ2-3; 9 nucleotides align to TRBD2. The CDR3 spans 17 residues. Trimming removed 5 bases from V and 4 bases from J; junction bases left unmatched: 13. CDR1 and CDR2 (germline): SGHAT, FQDESV (reference sequence). CDR3 region: CASSPSGLARGADTQYF. The DNA of the CDR3 is TGTGCCAGCAGCCCCAGCGGACTAGCGAGGGGCGCAGATACGCAGTATTTT.

The chain recombines TRBV6-5 with TRBJ1-2, with TRBD1 matching 10 bases. Germline assignment: CDR1 MNHEY and CDR2 SVGAGI. The length of the CDR3 is 15 residues. Germline trimming cut 5 bases from V and 5 bases from J; bases unmatched to any gene: 8. CDR3 coding DNA: TGTGCCAGCAGTGCTGACAGGGGGCGCCGGTATGGCTACACCTTC. It translates to CASSADRGRRYGYTF.

The DNA of the CDR3 is TGTGCCAGCAGCTTTGGGGGGCTAGCCCAGTCTGGAAACACCATATATTTT. Encoded protein: CASSFGGLAQSGNTIYF. This sequence joins TRBV5-4 and TRBJ1-3, with D possibly TRBD1 on 6 matching bases. The V gene's germline CDR1 is SGHNT and CDR2 YYREEE (reference sequence). The CDR3 has 17 residues. With 2 bases removed from V and 1 base from J, the gap between germline ends came to 16 bases. Using reference TRBV5-4 and TRBJ1-3 for the parts outside the CDR3, the full variable domain is ETGVTQSPTHLIKTRGQQVTLRCSSQSGHNTVSWYQQALGQGPQFIFQYYREEENGRGNFPPRFSGLQFPNYSSELNVNALELDDSALYLCASSFGGLAQSGNTIYFGEGSWLTVV.

V and J are TRBV5-5 and TRBJ2-1, with 9 bases that match TRBD2. The germline V gene encodes CDR1 SGHKS and CDR2 YYEKEE (reference sequence). Trimming at V came to 5 bases and at J to 8 bases, leaving 14 bases not matched to a gene. The CDR3 runs 16 residues. The CDR3 sequence is CASSFLPDSGGDEQFF. CDR3 nucleotide sequence: TGTGCCAGCAGTTTTCTGCCCGATAGCGGGGGCGATGAGCAGTTCTTC.

The V gene is TRBV19, the J gene TRBJ2-6; 10 bases fit TRBD1. CDR1 is LNHDA, CDR2 SQIVND, per germline (reference sequence). Trimming took 5 bases from V and 3 from J; bases not matched to a gene: 7. The CDR3 covers 17 residues. CDR3 DNA sequence: TGTGCCAGTAGTTTTGGACAGGGGGTAAATGGGGCCAACGTCCTGACTTTC. It specifies CASSFGQGVNGANVLTF.

V and J are TRBV7-9 and TRBJ2-1; D possibly corresponds to TRBD2 (6 bases). The CDR3 spans 15 residues. The germline gives CDR1 SEHNR, CDR2 FQNEAQ (reference sequence). Trimming shortened V by 5 bases and J by 5 bases, and 16 bases separated the two germline ends. As DNA, the CDR3 is TGTGCCAGCAGCCCAACCGGCGGGGCGAACAATGAGCAGTTCTTC. It encodes CASSPTGGANNEQFF.

This clone was picked up a small number of times. Here the CDR3 reads CASSEEGHMLNYGYTF. The DNA for the CDR3 is TGTGCCAGCAGTGAAGAGGGACATATGCTAAACTATGGCTACACCTTC. This chain links TRBV6-1 with TRBJ1-2; possible D gene TRBD1, 6 bases. V was pared by 1 base and J by 2 bases, with 14 bases between. The CDR3 is made up of 16 amino acids. Germline CDR1 MNHNS, CDR2 SASEGT.

V usage is TRBV5-1 and J usage is TRBJ2-7; TRBD2 is a possible D gene (5 bases). CDR3 length equals 14 residues. Germline CDR1 reads SGHRS; CDR2 reads YFSETQ. Trimming removed 6 bases at V and 2 bases at J, with 15 bases between. CDR3 protein: CASTLLSGAYEQYF. The DNA for the CDR3 is TGCGCCAGCACCCTCTTGAGCGGAGCCTACGAGCAGTACTTC.

The chain links TRBV23-1 to TRBJ1-1, with D possibly matching TRBD1 (5 bases). Being an ORF, TRBV23-1 has a function that is uncertain. The CDR3 covers 16 residues. Between the trimmed V and J ends, which lost 7 bases and 1 base, there was a span of 19 bases. CDR3 in DNA: TGCGCCAGCACCACTCCGTTTCGGGGCACGAACACTGAAGCTTTCTTT. This encodes CASTTPFRGTNTEAFF.

V is TRBV5-1 and J is TRBJ2-7, with 7 bases matching TRBD2. Trimming at V came to 1 base and at J to 2 bases, leaving 6 bases not matched to a gene. The CDR3 contains 15 residues. Looked up from germline, CDR1 is SGHRS and CDR2 is YFSETQ. The CDR3 reads CASSLNLAATYEQYF. The CDR3 DNA is TGCGCCAGCAGCTTGAACCTAGCGGCCACCTACGAGCAGTACTTC.

The V and J genes are TRBV2 and TRBJ1-1, with TRBD1 identical over 9 bases. There are 14 residues in the CDR3. Germline lookup yields CDR1 SNHLY and CDR2 FYNNEI. Germline trimming cut 5 bases from V and 11 bases from J; bases unmatched to any gene: 12. DNA of the CDR3: TGTGCCAGCAGTAAGGGACAGGGAGATGTGAATGCTTTCTTT. This gives the protein CASSKGQGDVNAFF.

In this sample, this clone turned up a few times. V gene TRBV7-2 combines with J gene TRBJ2-3, with 9 bases aligning to TRBD2. The length of the CDR3 is 16 residues. V trimming: 5 bases; J trimming: 4 bases; junction bases outside the gene matches: 10. The germline gives CDR1 SGHTA, CDR2 FQGNSA. In DNA form, the CDR3 reads TGTGCCAGCAGCCCCCAGGTGGCGGGGGGGGCAGATACGCAGTATTTT. Residues: CASSPQVAGGADTQYF.

The J gene is TRBJ2-7, the V gene TRBV4-1; tentative D call: TRBD2 (5 bases). V was pared by 3 bases and J by 2 bases, with 8 bases between. The CDR3 loop spans 13 amino acids. Per the germline V gene, CDR1 is MGHRA and CDR2 is YSYEKL. The CDR3: CASSQRDAYEQYF. The CDR3 bases are TGCGCCAGCAGCCAGAGGGATGCCTACGAGCAGTACTTC.